These 5 T cell receptor beta chains originate from one sample sequenced in a study of T-cell memory formation after mild COVID-19. TCRdb reanalysed the 5' RACE reads using MiXCR and keeps one entry per CDR3 protein. The data contain almost 350,000 distinct CDR3 sequences, roughly 19% of them seen just once; the ten biggest clones take up around 20%. The source material was PBMCs or a T cell subset sorted from them (not recorded which). These receptors originate from a man aged 18 to 29 who had mild COVID-19 (a few samples of this study predate the infection). Cell type and time point are not known.

The V call is TRBV5-1, the J call TRBJ1-2; 9 bases map to TRBD1. Looked up from germline, CDR1 is SGHRS and CDR2 is YFSETQ. The CDR3 totals 15 residues. The V and J ends lost 4 bases and 2 bases, in that order; junction bases with no gene match: 6. The CDR3 region is CASSLGTGSNYGYTF. DNA for the CDR3: TGCGCCAGCAGCCTCGGGACAGGGAGCAACTATGGCTACACCTTC.

The table lists this clonotype with a few counts. This chain connects TRBV5-5 to TRBJ1-1; TRBD1 matches 7 bases. Germline assignment: CDR1 SGHKS and CDR2 YYEKEE (reference sequence). The CDR3 is 14 residues long. The J segment lost 1 base and the V segment lost 4 bases, leaving 4 bases of the junction unmatched. The DNA of the CDR3 is TGTGCCAGCAGCGGGGACAGTGGGAACACTGAAGCTTTCTTT. Its translation is CASSGDSGNTEAFF.

In this sample, this clonotype turned up a few times. This sequence joins TRBV29-1 and TRBJ1-1, with TRBD1 as a possible D gene (6 bases). Trimming stripped 6 bases from V and 7 bases from J, with 18 bases between. Germline V gives CDR1 SQVTM, CDR2 ANQGSEA. The CDR3 contains 13 residues. CDR3 DNA sequence: TGCAGCGTCCAGGGGACCCAAACGATTGAAGCTTTCTTT. As protein: CSVQGTQTIEAFF.

A few counts support this clonotype. This rearrangement joins TRBV11-3 to TRBJ2-7, with D uncertain. CDR3 length equals 13 residues. V lost 5 bases to trimming and J lost 3 bases, with 11 bases between them. Germline V gene data show CDR1 as SGHNT and CDR2 as YENEEA. The CDR3 reads CASSLARHYEQYF. The CDR3 DNA reads TGTGCCAGCAGCCTCGCCCGGCACTACGAGCAGTACTTC. Supplemented by reference TRBV11-3 and TRBJ2-7, the full variable domain reads EAGVVQSPRYKIIEKKQPVAFWCNPISGHNTLYWYLQNLGQGPELLIRYENEEAVDDSQLPKDRFSAERLKGVDSTLKIQPAELGDSAVYLCASSLARHYEQYFGPGTRLTVT.

This clonotype was seen more than once but under ten times. The CDR3 DNA follows: TGTGCCAGCAGTGACACCTTAGGGGCCTTTTACGAGCAGTACGTC. It encodes CASSDTLGAFYEQYV. V and J are TRBV28 and TRBJ2-7; tentative D call: TRBD1 (5 bases). Trimming removed 5 bases from V and 4 bases from J, with 18 bases in between. Per germline, CDR1 MDHEN and CDR2 SYDVKM. The CDR3 runs 15 residues.